Reported below is one TCR beta chain. This clonotype is judged medium-sized (0.01 to 0.1%). Its antigen is still unknown. No clone much larger than this one lies a single base away; base qualities are absent. Library preparation employed RT-PCR. Sequencing was performed on an Illumina MiSeq. TCRdb took the public reads, trimmed them with fastp at Q25, ran MiXCR for clone calling and kept in-frame beta chains. For every CDR3 protein sequence, its rows merge into one entry that carries the most common genes and DNA. The sample has around 3,500 distinct CDR3 sequences on record, 5% to 6% of them singletons. 15% of the sample belongs to the ten largest clones. The data derive from a study of immune reconstitution after stem cell transplant in scleroderma (dated by TCRdb to about 2017). Trimming takes 3 bases from V and 8 bases from J, and the germline ends sit 13 bases apart. Reading the germline V gene gives CDR1 SGHVS and CDR2 FQNEAQ. The CDR3 covers 14 residues, taking in both the cysteine and the phenylalanine. CDR3 DNA only is kept here, 42 bases in frame from base 1.

The sample was gathered before or after autologous hematopoietic stem cell transplantation (not recorded which). The source is a female donor with systemic sclerosis. The rearrangement combines TRBV7-8 with TRBJ1-4; the D gene cannot be resolved reliably. The sequenced DNA: TGTGCCAGCAGCTTCGGACGTCTGGGGGAAAAACTGTTTTTT. This sequence encodes CASSFGRLGEKLFF.